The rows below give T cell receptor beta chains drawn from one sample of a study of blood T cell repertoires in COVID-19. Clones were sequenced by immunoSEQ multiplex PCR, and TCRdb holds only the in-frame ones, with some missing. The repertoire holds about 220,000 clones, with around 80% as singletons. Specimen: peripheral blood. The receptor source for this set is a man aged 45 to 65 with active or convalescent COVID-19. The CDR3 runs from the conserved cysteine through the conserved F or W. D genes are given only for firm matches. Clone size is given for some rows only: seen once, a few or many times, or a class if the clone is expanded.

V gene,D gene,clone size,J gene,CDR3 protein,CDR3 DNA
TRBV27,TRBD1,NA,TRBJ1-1,CASSPRTGGTEAFF,TGTGCCAGCAGTCCCAGGACAGGGGGCACTGAAGCTTTCTTT
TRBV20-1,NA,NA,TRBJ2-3,CSAKNRDTQYF,TGCAGTGCCAAGAACAGGGATACGCAGTATTTT
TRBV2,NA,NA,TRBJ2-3,CASSWTASTDTQYF,TGTGCCAGCAGTTGGACAGCCTCCACAGATACGCAGTATTTT
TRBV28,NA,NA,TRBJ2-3,CASSFLPSRGTQYF,TGTGCCAGCAGTTTTCTCCCCTCTAGGGGTACGCAGTATTTT
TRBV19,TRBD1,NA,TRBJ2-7,CASSNQGASSYEQYF,TGTGCCAGTAGTAACCAGGGGGCGAGCTCCTACGAGCAGTACTTC
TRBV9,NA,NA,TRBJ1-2,CASSASTRYGYTF,TGTGCCAGCAGCGCCTCGACACGCTATGGCTACACCTTC
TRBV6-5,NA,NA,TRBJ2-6,CASSFSPSGANVLTF,TGTGCCAGCAGTTTCAGTCCCTCTGGGGCCAACGTCCTGACTTTC
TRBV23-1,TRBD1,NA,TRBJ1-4,CASSQPRTGPNEKLFF,TGCGCCAGCAGTCAACCGAGGACAGGGCCTAATGAAAAACTGTTTTTT
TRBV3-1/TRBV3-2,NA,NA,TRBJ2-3,CASSQAARWAGSTDTQYF,TGTGCCAGCAGCCAAGCCGCCCGGTGGGCGGGTAGCACAGATACGCAGTATTTT
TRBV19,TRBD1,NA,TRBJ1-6,CASSMGQGANSPLHF,TGTGCCAGTAGTATGGGACAGGGAGCTAATTCACCCCTCCACTTT
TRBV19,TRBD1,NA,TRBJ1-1,CASSPGTAKAFF,TGTGCCAGTAGTCCAGGGACAGCCAAAGCTTTCTTT
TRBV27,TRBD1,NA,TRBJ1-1,CASSLRQGVMDTEAFF,TGTGCCAGCAGTCTCAGACAGGGGGTGATGGACACTGAAGCTTTCTTT
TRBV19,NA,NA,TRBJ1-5,CASSIFRGGSNQPQHF,TGTGCCAGTAGTATATTTCGGGGGGGTAGCAATCAGCCCCAGCATTTT
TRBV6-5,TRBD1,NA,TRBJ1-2,CASSSPGQGLRGYTF,TGTGCCAGCAGTTCCCCCGGACAGGGCCTACGTGGCTACACCTTC
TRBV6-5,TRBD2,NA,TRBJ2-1,CASRVAGGIYNEQFF,TGTGCCAGCAGGGTAGCGGGAGGGATCTACAATGAGCAGTTCTTC
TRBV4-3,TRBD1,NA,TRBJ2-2,CASSQEGTVTGELFF,TGCGCCAGCAGCCAAGAAGGGACAGTGACCGGGGAGCTGTTTTTT
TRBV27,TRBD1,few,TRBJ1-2,CASSLQGANYGYTF,TGTGCCAGCAGCCTACAGGGGGCAAACTATGGCTACACCTTC
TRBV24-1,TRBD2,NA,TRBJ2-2,CATSEPTSGSAGELFF,TGTGCCACCAGTGAACCCACTAGCGGGAGTGCCGGGGAGCTGTTTTTT
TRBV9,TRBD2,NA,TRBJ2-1,CASSGYSGASYNEQFF,TGTGCCAGCAGCGGATATAGCGGGGCCTCCTACAATGAGCAGTTCTTC
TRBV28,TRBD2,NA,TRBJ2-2,CASSLSRTSGRPGELFF,TGTGCCAGCAGTTTATCTCGGACTAGCGGGAGACCCGGGGAGCTGTTTTTT
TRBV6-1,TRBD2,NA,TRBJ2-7,CASSEYPGLAGASIYEQYF,TGTGCCAGCAGTGAATACCCGGGACTAGCGGGAGCGTCCATCTACGAGCAGTACTTC
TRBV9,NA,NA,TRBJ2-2,CASSVLGGNTGELFF,TGTGCCAGCAGCGTGTTGGGGGGGAACACCGGGGAGCTGTTTTTT
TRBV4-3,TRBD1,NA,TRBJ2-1,CASSQDWGTVSYNEQFF,TGCGCCAGCAGCCAAGATTGGGGGACAGTTTCCTACAATGAGCAGTTCTTC
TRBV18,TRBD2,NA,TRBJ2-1,CASSPLAGNEQFF,TGTGCCAGCTCACCACTAGCGGGAAATGAGCAGTTCTTC
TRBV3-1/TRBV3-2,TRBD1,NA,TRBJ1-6,CASSQVGQGNSPLHF,TGTGCCAGCAGCCAAGTGGGACAGGGAAATTCACCCCTCCACTTT
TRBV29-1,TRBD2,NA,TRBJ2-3,CSVEASGVSTDTQYF,TGCAGCGTTGAGGCTAGCGGGGTGAGCACAGATACGCAGTATTTT
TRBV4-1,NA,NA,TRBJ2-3,CASSHPRGDTQYF,TGCGCCAGCAGCCATCCGAGGGGGGATACGCAGTATTTT
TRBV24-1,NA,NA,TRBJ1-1,CATSALGSAGGAFF,TGTGCCACCAGTGCTCTGGGGTCAGCGGGAGGAGCTTTCTTT
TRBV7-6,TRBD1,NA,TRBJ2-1,CASSPRQGAIAAIGNEQFF,TGTGCCAGCAGCCCCCGACAGGGGGCGATAGCGGCCATAGGGAATGAGCAGTTCTTC
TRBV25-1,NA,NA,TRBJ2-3,CASSVSDSRPASTDTQYF,TGTGCCAGCAGTGTTTCGGACTCTAGACCCGCTAGCACAGATACGCAGTATTTT
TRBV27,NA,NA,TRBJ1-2,CASSSSGVGGYTF,TGTGCCAGCAGTTCCTCAGGGGTTGGTGGCTACACCTTC
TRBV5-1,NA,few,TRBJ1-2,CASSLAEGNYGYTF,TGCGCCAGCAGCTTGGCCGAGGGTAACTATGGCTACACCTTC
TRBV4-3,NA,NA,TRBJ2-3,CASSQEWGGAATDTQYF,TGCGCCAGCAGCCAAGAGTGGGGGGGCGCGGCGACAGATACGCAGTATTTT
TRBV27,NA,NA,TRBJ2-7,CASSLGAGEYEQYF,TGTGCCAGCAGTTTAGGGGCAGGGGAGTACGAGCAGTACTTC
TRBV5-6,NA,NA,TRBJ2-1,CASSLARGFPPYNEQFF,TGTGCCAGCAGCTTGGCTCGTGGCTTTCCTCCCTACAATGAGCAGTTCTTC
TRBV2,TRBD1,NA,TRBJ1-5,CASSEVRGSNQPQHF,TGTGCCAGCAGTGAAGTCAGGGGGAGCAATCAGCCCCAGCATTTT